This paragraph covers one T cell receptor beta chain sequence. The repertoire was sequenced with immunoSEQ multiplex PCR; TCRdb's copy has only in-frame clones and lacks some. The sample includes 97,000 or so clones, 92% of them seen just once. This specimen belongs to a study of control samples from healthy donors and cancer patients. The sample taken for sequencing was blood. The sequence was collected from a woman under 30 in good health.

CDR3 in amino acids: CASSDRWYETQYF. The CDR3 DNA reads TGCGCCAGCAGTGACCGGTGGTACGAGACCCAGTACTTC. The chain couples TRBV10-2 to TRBJ2-5; D unresolved. V gave up 3 bases and J gave up 5 bases, with 10 bases separating them. The germline CDR1 and CDR2 sequences are WSHSY and SAAADI. There are 13 residues in the CDR3.